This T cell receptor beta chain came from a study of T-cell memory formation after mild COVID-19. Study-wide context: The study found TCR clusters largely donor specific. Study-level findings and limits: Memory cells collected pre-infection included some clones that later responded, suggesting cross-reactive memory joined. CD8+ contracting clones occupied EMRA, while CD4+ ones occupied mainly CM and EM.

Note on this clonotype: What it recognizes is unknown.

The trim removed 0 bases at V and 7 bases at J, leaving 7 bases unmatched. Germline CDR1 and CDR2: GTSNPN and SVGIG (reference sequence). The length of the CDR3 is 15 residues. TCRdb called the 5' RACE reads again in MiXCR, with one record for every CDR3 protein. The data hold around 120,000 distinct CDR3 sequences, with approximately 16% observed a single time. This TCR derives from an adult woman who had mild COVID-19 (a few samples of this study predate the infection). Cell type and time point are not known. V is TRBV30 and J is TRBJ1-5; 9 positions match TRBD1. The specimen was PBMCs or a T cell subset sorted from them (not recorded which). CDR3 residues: CAWSVDTGGGQPQHF. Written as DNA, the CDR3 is TGTGCCTGGAGTGTCGATACAGGGGGCGGACAGCCCCAGCATTTT.